These 28 T cell receptor beta chains share one sample of origin, sequenced in a study of cytomegalovirus exposure and HLA in healthy donors. Researchers ran the PCR with 60 Vbeta and 13 Jbeta primers. Using immunoSEQ multiplex PCR, the repertoire was profiled, and TCRdb retains in-frame clones only, with some absent. The data hold more than 80,000 clones, with roughly 77% observed a single time. The material sequenced was PBMCs. Receptors originate from a man between 60 and 75 years old in good health and CMV-seronegative.

The chain employs TRBV10-3 and TRBJ2-1; 11 bases are shared with TRBD2. Trimming took 3 bases from V and 0 from J; bases not matched to a gene: 1. The CDR3 covers 16 residues. Germline V gene lookup returns CDR1 ENHRY and CDR2 SYGVKD. CDR3 protein: CAISEGTSGSYNEQFF. The CDR3 DNA follows: TGTGCCATCAGTGAAGGGACTAGCGGCTCCTACAATGAGCAGTTCTTC.

The chain couples TRBV4-1 to TRBJ1-1; TRBD1 matches 7 bases. V was clipped by 1 base and J by 3 bases; unmatched bases: 2. The CDR3 extends over 14 amino acids. Germline CDR1 MGHRA, CDR2 YSYEKL. CDR3 nucleotide sequence: TGCGCCAGCAGCCAAGTCACAGGGGACACTGAAGCTTTCTTT. Its translation: CASSQVTGDTEAFF.

In regard to this clone: Mismatch with germline at one junction end may stem from a read error. V gene TRBV7-9 combines with J gene TRBJ2-2; D perhaps matches TRBD2 (7 bases). The CDR3 sequence is 16 residues long. Germline-derived CDR1 and CDR2 are SEHNR and FQNEAQ (reference sequence). Written as DNA, the CDR3 is TGTTCCAGCAGTGGCCGAGGGGGGGCGAACACCGGGGAGCTGTTTTTT. It yields the protein CSSSGRGGANTGELFF.

This chain uses TRBV9 with TRBJ2-2; maybe TRBD1 (7 bases). Germline assignment: CDR1 SGDLS and CDR2 YYNGEE. The CDR3 covers 17 residues. Trimming cost V 0 bases and J 8 bases, with 20 bases left between them. The CDR3 DNA follows: TGTGCCAGCAGCGTAGCGGAGGGGGCAGGGCGAGGAGGGGAGCTGTTTTTT. This sequence encodes CASSVAEGAGRGGELFF. Filled out from reference TRBV9 and TRBJ2-2, the complete variable domain reads DSGVTQTPKHLITATGQRVTLRCSPRSGDLSVYWYQQSLDQGLQFLIQYYNGEERAKGNILERFSAQQFPDLHSELNLSSLELGDSALYFCASSVAEGAGRGGELFFGEGSRLTVL.

The rearrangement links TRBV30 to TRBJ2-1, with D possibly matching TRBD2 (5 bases). With 3 bases removed from V and 7 bases from J, the gap between germline ends came to 7 bases. This CDR3 contains 11 residues. Germline CDR1 and CDR2: GTSNPN and SVGIG (reference sequence). In DNA, the CDR3 is TGTGCCTGGAGAGAGGGTAATGAGCAGTTCTTC. Protein product: CAWREGNEQFF. The full variable domain, completed using reference TRBV30 and TRBJ2-1, is SQTIHQWPATLVQPVGSPLSLECTVEGTSNPNLYWYRQAAGRGLQLLFYSVGIGQISSEVPQNLSASRPQDRQFILSSKKLLLSDSGFYLCAWREGNEQFFGPGTRLTVL.

V and J are TRBV6-6 and TRBJ2-2, with TRBD1 as a possible D gene (6 bases). CDR1 and CDR2 (germline): MNHNY, SVGAGI (reference sequence). CDR3 size: 16 residues. Trimming stripped 7 bases from V and 0 bases from J, with 15 bases between. The CDR3 region has the DNA TGTGCCAGCATGAGGGGGAGACAAGCGAACACCGGGGAGCTGTTTTTT. It encodes CASMRGRQANTGELFF.

The chain carries TRBV18 and TRBJ1-1; 7 bases map to TRBD1. Germline V gene data show CDR1 as KGHSH and CDR2 as LQKENI. CDR3 length: 16 amino acids. The ends lost 3 bases at V and 0 bases at J; junction bases unmatched: 7. The CDR3 is CASSPQTGSVNTEAFF. CDR3 nucleotides: TGTGCCAGCTCACCTCAGACAGGGTCCGTGAACACTGAAGCTTTCTTT.

This clone was observed once. The rearrangement links TRBV7-9 to TRBJ2-3; weak D call: TRBD1 (5 bases). Trimming pared 6 bases from V and 7 bases from J, leaving 11 bases between. CDR1 and CDR2 (germline): SEHNR, FQNEAQ (reference sequence). This CDR3 has 12 residues. CDR3 bases: TGTGCCAGCAGTTCCTTGGGGCATACGCAGTATTTT. Amino acid sequence: CASSSLGHTQYF.

The genes are TRBV6-4 and TRBJ2-2; a possible D gene is TRBD2 (6 bases). CDR3 length equals 15 residues. Per the germline V gene, CDR1 is MRHNA and CDR2 is SNTAGT. The V end was cut by 6 bases, the J end by 7 bases, with 18 bases between. This CDR3 reads CASRLGGSDSGELFF. The CDR3 coding sequence is TGTGCCAGCAGGCTGGGGGGTTCAGACAGCGGGGAGCTGTTTTTT.

The chain combines TRBV5-4 with TRBJ1-6, with D possibly being TRBD1 (5 bases). The germline V gene encodes CDR1 SGHNT and CDR2 YYREEE (reference sequence). This CDR3 contains 14 residues. The V end lost 2 bases, the J end lost 9 bases, and 12 bases lay between the germline ends. CDR3 bases: TGTGCCAGCAGCTTTGCAGGGTTGTTTTCACCCCTCCACTTT. It is translated as CASSFAGLFSPLHF.

The CDR3: CASSPGGFGGANVLTF. The CDR3 DNA reads TGCGCCAGCAGCCCTGGGGGGTTCGGAGGGGCCAACGTCCTGACTTTC. The genes are TRBV4-1 and TRBJ2-6; D may be TRBD2 (6 bases). Trimming removed 4 bases at V and 4 bases at J, with 14 bases between. The CDR3 is made up of 16 amino acids. CDR1 and CDR2 from the germline V gene are MGHRA and YSYEKL.

The table lists this clone with a few counts. The chain uses TRBV4-1 and TRBJ2-1; no clear D. The length of the CDR3 is 15 residues. CDR1 MGHRA and CDR2 YSYEKL come from the germline V gene. Trimming left V 8 bases short and J 0 bases short, with 14 bases between. CDR3: CASRMSLSSYNEQFF. CDR3 in DNA: TGCGCCAGCCGAATGAGTCTGAGCTCCTACAATGAGCAGTTCTTC.

The genes are TRBV18 and TRBJ1-1; D gene uncertain. Between the trimmed V and J ends, which lost 0 bases and 0 bases, there was a span of 11 bases. The CDR3 extends over 16 amino acids. The germline V gene encodes CDR1 KGHSH and CDR2 LQKENI. This CDR3 reads CASSPPTRQMNTEAFF. The CDR3, as DNA: TGTGCCAGCTCACCACCTACGCGGCAGATGAACACTGAAGCTTTCTTT.

The rearrangement joins TRBV5-1 to TRBJ2-7; weak D call: TRBD1 (6 bases). CDR1 is SGHRS, CDR2 YFSETQ, per germline. Trimming stripped 4 bases from V and 6 bases from J, with 17 bases between. This CDR3 is built from 14 residues. The CDR3 DNA reads as TGCGCCAGCAGCATCGGACAGAGGTTCTCCGAGCAGTACTTC. This encodes CASSIGQRFSEQYF.

The chain joins TRBV21-1 to TRBJ1-2. TRBV21-1 is labeled a pseudogene. This CDR3 has 13 residues. The CDR3 sequence: CASSKVDYYGYTF. The CDR3 coding sequence is TGTGCCAGCAGCAAAGTCGACTACTATGGCTACACCTTC.

The chain joins TRBV19 to TRBJ1-6; possible D gene TRBD1, 6 bases. Trimming took off 0 bases at V and 10 bases at J, with 10 bases between the two ends. The CDR3 covers 14 residues. Germline lookup yields CDR1 LNHDA and CDR2 SQIVND (reference sequence). CDR3 nucleotide sequence: TGTGCCAGTAGTATAGACAGGGGAAGCTCACCCCTCCACTTT. Its protein product is CASSIDRGSSPLHF.

Of note for this clone: This specimen includes other DNA sequences encoding the same CDR3. The chain links TRBV5-1 to TRBJ2-3; D gene ambiguous. CDR1 and CDR2 from the germline V gene are SGHRS and YFSETQ. The CDR3 is 14 residues long. The germline V and J ends were trimmed by 0 bases and 0 bases, with 5 bases remaining between them. The CDR3 spells CASSLGASTDTQYF. Here the CDR3 DNA reads TGCGCCAGCAGCTTGGGCGCTAGCACAGATACGCAGTATTTT.

This clone occurred once. The genes are TRBV19 and TRBJ2-1; 8 positions match TRBD2. The length of the CDR3 is 16 residues. Germline V gene lookup returns CDR1 LNHDA and CDR2 SQIVND (reference sequence). J lost 6 bases, V lost 5 bases, and 12 bases had no gene match. The DNA of the CDR3 is TGTGCCAGTAGTTTCGGAAGCGGGGGTGCGCTCAATGAGCAGTTCTTC. This sequence encodes CASSFGSGGALNEQFF.

The chain links TRBV6-1 to TRBJ1-4; possible D gene TRBD1, 5 bases. The V gene lost 4 bases and the J gene lost 7 bases, with 13 bases spanning the gap. This CDR3 is 14 amino acids long. Germline V CDR1 and CDR2: MNHNS, SASEGT. In nucleotides, the CDR3 is TGTGCCAGCAGTGCCCTCGGGGGTGGTGAAAAACTGTTTTTT. It specifies CASSALGGGEKLFF.

The rearrangement joins TRBV29-1 to TRBJ1-3, with D possibly TRBD1 on 5 matching bases. Germline CDR1 reads SQVTM; CDR2 reads ANQGSEA. V was trimmed by 2 bases and J by 0 bases, leaving 8 bases between them. CDR3 length: 14 amino acids. Here the CDR3 reads CSVETGTSGNTIYF. As DNA, the CDR3 is TGCAGCGTTGAAACAGGAACCTCTGGAAACACCATATATTTT. The full variable domain, rest sourced from reference TRBV29-1 and TRBJ1-3, is SAVISQKPSRDICQRGTSLTIQCQVDSQVTMMFWYRQQPGQSLTLIATANQGSEATYESGFVIDKFPISRPNLTFSTLTVSNMSPEDSSIYLCSVETGTSGNTIYFGEGSWLTVV.

This clone showed up just once. The chain has TRBV19 and TRBJ1-2; possibly TRBD1 for D (6 bases). The germline V gene has CDR1 LNHDA and CDR2 SQIVND (reference sequence). V shed 5 bases and J shed 3 bases, with 13 bases lying between them. The CDR3 length is 14 residues. CDR3 residues: CASSAQTGHYGYTF. Written as DNA, the CDR3 is TGTGCCAGTAGTGCGCAGACAGGTCACTATGGCTACACCTTC.

V and J are TRBV5-3 and TRBJ1-3; the D is unclear. TRBV5-3 is flagged as an ORF with uncertain function. The germline V and J ends were trimmed by 2 bases and 7 bases, with 10 bases remaining between them. The CDR3 totals 13 residues. CDR3 sequence: CARSLVWENTIYF. CDR3 bases: TGTGCCAGAAGCTTAGTCTGGGAGAACACCATATATTTT.

The chain recombines TRBV6-1 with TRBJ1-1; D is uncertain. CDR3 size: 12 residues. The ends were cut back, 5 bases at V and 4 bases at J, with 8 bases in the middle. Germline lookup yields CDR1 MNHNS and CDR2 SASEGT. The CDR3 DNA reads TGTGCCAGCAGTACTCTAGGCACTGAAGCTTTCTTT. It encodes CASSTLGTEAFF.

The chain joins TRBV5-1 to TRBJ2-7; D is possibly TRBD2 (6 bases). Trimming removed 5 bases from V and 6 bases from J, with 15 bases in between. This CDR3 is built from 13 residues. CDR1 is SGHRS, CDR2 YFSETQ, per germline. CDR3 in amino acids: CASSPGPEGEQYF. Here the CDR3 DNA reads TGCGCCAGCAGTCCCGGCCCGGAGGGCGAGCAGTACTTC.

Here the CDR3 DNA reads TGTGCCAGCGGGGGACAGAGAAGCACAGATACGCAGTATTTT. Translation gives CASGGQRSTDTQYF. This chain connects TRBV6-1 to TRBJ2-3; 7 bases fit TRBD1. Germline trimming cut 8 bases from V and 0 bases from J; bases unmatched to any gene: 5. The CDR3 runs to 14 residues. Germline V gives CDR1 MNHNS, CDR2 SASEGT.

The rearrangement links TRBV19 to TRBJ2-5, with TRBD2 matching over 8 bases. Germline loops: CDR1 LNHDA, CDR2 SQIVND (reference sequence). The CDR3 has 17 residues. Trimming removed 5 bases from V and 4 bases from J; junction bases left unmatched: 15. CDR3 coding DNA: TGTGCCAGTAGTCCCGCGGGGGGTAGCGGGGTGGGAGAGACCCAGTACTTC. Its protein is CASSPAGGSGVGETQYF.

The chain links TRBV10-3 to TRBJ2-3; D is ambiguous. V lost 4 bases to trimming and J lost 0 bases, with 11 bases between them. The CDR3 covers 15 residues. Germline loops: CDR1 ENHRY, CDR2 SYGVKD. CDR3 loop: CAISANIASTDTQYF. The CDR3 region has the DNA TGTGCCATCAGTGCCAACATTGCTAGCACAGATACGCAGTATTTT.

Comment on this clone: This sample also contains other DNA sequences that code for the same CDR3. The J gene is TRBJ2-7, the V gene TRBV2, with D unresolved. Germline CDR1 is SNHLY and CDR2 is FYNNEI. The CDR3 is made up of 14 amino acids. The V and J ends lost 3 bases and 0 bases respectively, with 9 bases between them. The CDR3, as DNA: TGTGCCAGCAGTGATGGCGGCCTCTCCTACGAGCAGTACTTC. Translating gives CASSDGGLSYEQYF.